This paragraph covers one T cell receptor (beta chain) sequence. The sample has other DNA sequences that encode this CDR3 too. Produced via immunoSEQ multiplex PCR; TCRdb's table is partial and in-frame only. There are fewer than 350,000 clones in the sample; 85% occur only once, and 1.5% to 2% lies in the top ten. These data are taken from a study of blood T cell repertoires in COVID-19. Study-wide background: COVID-19 samples from acute and convalescent phases originated in the United States, Italy and Spain. T cells, B-cell-depleted T cells, or PBMCs provided the cDNA or gDNA that served as material.

Within the 2 weeks before study entry, each person in the exposed group met a COVID-19 case. CDR1 is SGHRS, CDR2 YFSETQ, per germline. V lost 5 bases, J lost 1 base, and 13 bases lay in between. The CDR3 is 15 amino acids. This TCR was sampled from a woman in her twenties or thirties who had been exposed to COVID-19. This chain connects TRBV5-1 to TRBJ1-3; no clear D gene. The sequencing input was PBMCs or T cells enriched from blood (not recorded which). CDR3 region: CASSSTGGSGNTIYF. CDR3 nucleotide sequence: TGCGCCAGCAGTTCCACGGGAGGTTCTGGAAACACCATATATTTT.